Following are 11 T cell receptor beta chains from one sample sequenced in a study of a mutant IDH1 vaccine in newly diagnosed glioma. As to time point: week 35, safety follow-up. Vaccination comprised doses that each held 300 ug of mutant IDH1 20-mer peptide, plus topical imiquimod. The antigens of these receptors remain unknown. Generated by immunoSEQ multiplex PCR, the TCRdb table keeps only in-frame clones and is missing some. Among approximately 50,000 clones listed, 70% to 90% were seen once. The specimen was PBMCs, collected from a glioma patient whose treatment included an IDH1 peptide vaccine. The receptors originated from a man in his forties with glioma.

This chain joins TRBV6-1 and TRBJ2-7; D unresolved. Germline V gene lookup returns CDR1 MNHNS and CDR2 SASEGT. There are 15 residues in the CDR3. The V end lost 3 bases, the J end lost 4 bases, and 16 bases lay between the germline ends. The CDR3 region has the DNA TGTGCCAGCAGTGATAGGGCAGGTCCTCTTTACGAGCAGTACTTC. This translates into CASSDRAGPLYEQYF.

The V and J genes are TRBV10-2 and TRBJ2-7; D is unclear. Germline V CDR1 and CDR2: WSHSY, SAAADI. V was clipped by 5 bases and J by 3 bases, with 8 bases between them. The CDR3 covers 12 residues. The CDR3 DNA reads as TGCGCCAGCAGTCTGGCCGTCTACGAGCAGTACTTC. This translates into CASSLAVYEQYF.

The chain couples TRBV6-4 to TRBJ2-7; D assignment may be TRBD1 or TRBD2 (5 bases each). Trimming left V 8 bases short and J 7 bases short, with 21 bases between. The CDR3 has 14 amino acids. Germline V lookup: CDR1 MRHNA, CDR2 SNTAGT. This CDR3 is CASSPGRLNSEQYF. The CDR3 DNA reads as TGTGCCAGCTCACCGGGGCGACTTAATTCAGAGCAGTACTTC.

The genes are TRBV7-2 and TRBJ1-1; tentatively, D is TRBD1 (5 bases). The germline CDR1 and CDR2 sequences are SGHTA and FQGNSA. V lost 1 base and J lost 6, with 6 bases in between. The CDR3 runs 12 residues. The CDR3 here is CASSLGGAEAFF. Written as DNA, the CDR3 is TGTGCCAGCAGCTTAGGGGGGGCTGAAGCTTTCTTT. The entire variable domain, with the rest obtained from reference TRBV7-2 and TRBJ1-1, is as follows: GAGVSQSPSNKVTEKGKDVELRCDPISGHTALYWYRQSLGQGLEFLIYFQGNSAPDKSGLPSDRFSAERTGGSVSTLTIQRTQQEDSAVYLCASSLGGAEAFFGQGTRLTVV.

The gene calls are TRBV19 and TRBJ2-5, with D possibly matching TRBD2 (6 bases). The CDR3 covers 13 residues. Germline lookup yields CDR1 LNHDA and CDR2 SQIVND (reference sequence). Trimming left V 5 bases short and J 6 bases short, with 13 bases between. The CDR3 loop reads CASSSTSVQTQYF. CDR3 sequence (DNA): TGTGCCAGTAGTTCGACTAGTGTGCAGACCCAGTACTTC.

The rearrangement links TRBV10-3 to TRBJ1-2; 7 nucleotides align to TRBD1. After removal of 5 bases from V and 2 bases from J, the junction contained 5 bases not matched to a gene. The CDR3 is made up of 14 amino acids. Germline assignment: CDR1 ENHRY and CDR2 SYGVKD. The CDR3, as DNA: TGTGCCATCAGTCGACAGGGTGGGAACTATGGCTACACCTTC. Protein product: CAISRQGGNYGYTF.

The chain has TRBV9 and TRBJ2-1; D is undetermined. There are 13 residues in the CDR3. V was clipped by 0 bases and J by 10 bases, with 11 bases between them. The germline V gene encodes CDR1 SGDLS and CDR2 YYNGEE. The CDR3 sequence: CASSVGVLEEQFF. The CDR3 DNA is TGTGCCAGCAGCGTAGGTGTGCTTGAAGAGCAGTTCTTC.

This chain links TRBV18 with TRBJ2-7; D unresolved. CDR3 length equals 15 residues. Germline V gene sequence: CDR1 KGHSH, CDR2 LQKENI. V was clipped by 0 bases and J by 0 bases, with 9 bases between them. The CDR3 nucleotides read TGTGCCAGCTCACCACCACACTTTCCCTCCTACGAGCAGTACTTC. Translating it yields CASSPPHFPSYEQYF.

The chain couples TRBV18 to TRBJ1-2; D remains ambiguous. V was cut by 3 bases and J by 4 bases, with 9 bases left in between. This CDR3 has 13 amino acids. Per germline, CDR1 KGHSH and CDR2 LQKENI. The CDR3 here is CASSPEGGYGYTF. The CDR3 nucleotides read TGTGCCAGCTCACCGGAGGGAGGCTATGGCTACACCTTC.

The rearrangement uses TRBV2 and TRBJ1-5, with 8 nucleotides matching TRBD1. Trimming cost V 8 bases and J 6 bases; bases outside gene matches: 6. The CDR3 contains 13 residues. CDR1 is SNHLY, CDR2 FYNNEI, per germline. CDR3 DNA: TGTGCCAGCTGTCTACAGGGGGGTCAGCCCCAGCATTTT. Protein product: CASCLQGGQPQHF.

The chain has TRBV28 and TRBJ2-1; no reliable D call. Germline V gene sequence: CDR1 MDHEN, CDR2 SYDVKM. The CDR3 runs to 14 residues. The V and J ends lost 2 bases and 10 bases respectively, with 15 bases between them. The CDR3 bases are TGTGCCAGCAGTTTACCGACCCTACATGTAGAGCAGTTCTTC. It translates to CASSLPTLHVEQFF.